These 5 T cell receptor beta chains originate from one sample sequenced in a study of CD8 T cells in Susac syndrome. The authors reverse transcribed roughly 0.5 to 1 ug RNA with random hexamers. MiXCR was run by TCRdb on the immunoSEQ multiplex PCR reads, yielding one entry per CDR3 protein. The sample consists of about 52,000 distinct CDR3 sequences, 93% of them appearing once. Source material: CD8+ T cells from PBMCs. These receptors all stem from a human donor with multiple sclerosis.

The rearrangement links TRBV5-1 to TRBJ1-1; D remains unclear. CDR1 and CDR2 (germline): SGHRS, YFSETQ. V dropped 0 bases and J dropped 0 bases, with 9 bases sitting between them. The CDR3 runs 15 residues. This CDR3 is CASSLGSLMNTEAFF. DNA for the CDR3: TGCGCCAGCAGCTTGGGATCACTTATGAACACTGAAGCTTTCTTT. Full variable domain (missing parts from reference TRBV5-1 and TRBJ1-1): KAGVTQTPRYLIKTRGQQVTLSCSPISGHRSVSWYQQTPGQGLQFLFEYFSETQRNKGNFPGRFSGRQFSNSRSEMNVSTLELGDSALYLCASSLGSLMNTEAFFGQGTRLTVV.

The chain carries TRBV27 and TRBJ1-5; no reliable D call. Germline V CDR1 and CDR2: MNHEY, SMNVEV (reference sequence). The CDR3 has 13 residues. Trimming cost V 3 bases and J 4 bases, with 7 bases left between them. DNA of the CDR3: TGTGCCAGCAGTTTTTCCTCAAATCAGCCCCAGCATTTT. Amino acids: CASSFSSNQPQHF.

V and J are TRBV7-9 and TRBJ1-2; TRBD1 might be the D (5 bases). The germline V gene has CDR1 SEHNR and CDR2 FQNEAQ (reference sequence). The CDR3 extends over 16 amino acids. V lost 1 base, J lost 1 base, and 13 bases lay in between. CDR3 sequence reads: CASSLEGPIFNYGYTF. CDR3 sequence (DNA): TGTGCCAGCAGCTTAGAGGGACCGATTTTTAACTATGGCTACACCTTC.

The table lists this clonotype with a count of one. The chain employs TRBV13 and TRBJ1-1, with 7 bases matching TRBD1. Trimming took 4 bases from V and 0 from J; bases not matched to a gene: 8. The CDR3 is made up of 16 amino acids. Germline V gene lookup returns CDR1 PRHDT and CDR2 FYEKMQ (reference sequence). CDR3 in DNA: TGTGCCAGCAGCTACCTGTCGGGACAGCTGAACACTGAAGCTTTCTTT. This encodes CASSYLSGQLNTEAFF.

This chain joins TRBV6-5 and TRBJ2-1, with TRBD2 matching over 7 bases. Looked up from germline, CDR1 is MNHEY and CDR2 is SVGAGI. This CDR3 region has 16 residues. Trimming cost V 0 bases and J 7 bases; bases outside gene matches: 9. CDR3 region: CASSYSAGVYGNEQFF. CDR3 in DNA: TGTGCCAGCAGTTACTCGGCGGGGGTTTACGGGAATGAGCAGTTCTTC.